The 9 T cell receptor beta chains listed next were all sequenced from one sample in a study of blood T cell repertoires in COVID-19. Repertoires were generated with immunoSEQ multiplex PCR, while TCRdb's copy carries only in-frame clones and drops some. The repertoire consists of over 60,000 clones, with over 75% occurring once and the leading ten covering 20% to 25%. The sequencing input was peripheral blood. These TCRs come from a man older than 75 with active or convalescent COVID-19.

This rearrangement joins TRBV19 to TRBJ1-2; D is undetermined. Germline assignment: CDR1 LNHDA and CDR2 SQIVND (reference sequence). The CDR3 extends over 12 amino acids. Trimming stripped 5 bases from V and 5 bases from J, with 9 bases between. The CDR3 loop is CASSLSQYGYTF. The CDR3, as DNA: TGTGCCAGTAGTCTTTCCCAGTATGGCTACACCTTC.

The chain joins TRBV3-1 (or the pseudogene TRBV3-2) to TRBJ1-1; D gene uncertain. CDR3 size: 13 residues. The germline V gene encodes CDR1 LGHDT and CDR2 YNNKEL (reference sequence). The V end lost 4 bases, the J end lost 1 base, and 7 bases lay between the germline ends. In DNA, the CDR3 is TGTGCCAGCAGCCGGGAGTCGAACACTGAAGCTTTCTTT. As protein: CASSRESNTEAFF.

The rearrangement links TRBV4-2 to TRBJ2-7; possible D gene TRBD2, 6 bases. CDR1 LGHNA and CDR2 YNFKEQ come from the germline V gene. The CDR3 has 21 amino acids. Trimming stripped 0 bases from V and 1 base from J, with 28 bases between. CDR3 sequence: CASSQEYSGRATLGVSYEQYF. The CDR3 bases are TGTGCCAGCAGCCAAGAATATAGCGGCAGGGCCACCTTGGGGGTTTCCTACGAGCAGTACTTC.

This chain connects TRBV28 to TRBJ2-7; D is possibly TRBD1 (6 bases). This CDR3 spans 17 amino acids. V dropped 6 bases and J dropped 3 bases, with 24 bases sitting between them. Germline-derived CDR1 and CDR2 are MDHEN and SYDVKM. This chain's CDR3 is CASSQPRPGQSRYEQYF. CDR3 DNA sequence: TGTGCCAGCAGCCAACCTCGACCGGGACAATCCCGCTACGAGCAGTACTTC.

This sequence joins TRBV6-5 and TRBJ1-5; 11 bases are a match to TRBD1. Germline loops: CDR1 MNHEY, CDR2 SVGAGI. The CDR3 runs 14 residues. V gave up 5 bases and J gave up 8 bases; unmatched junction bases: 5. The CDR3, as DNA: TGTGCCAGCAGTATAGGGACAGGGGGGGAGCCCCAGCATTTT. Translation: CASSIGTGGEPQHF.

V is TRBV28 and J is TRBJ1-5, with a possible D match to TRBD1 (5 bases). Trimming left V 3 bases short and J 1 base short, with 10 bases between. Germline values: CDR1 MDHEN, CDR2 SYDVKM. The CDR3 is 15 residues long. This CDR3 reads CASSFGGWSNQPQHF. In DNA, the CDR3 is TGTGCCAGCAGTTTCGGGGGATGGAGCAATCAGCCCCAGCATTTT.

Regarding this clone: A read error may produce the germline difference seen at one junction end. The gene calls are TRBV7-9 and TRBJ2-1, with 10 positions matching TRBD2. This CDR3 contains 14 residues. Germline V gives CDR1 SEHNR, CDR2 FQNEAQ (reference sequence). The CDR3, as DNA: TGTGCCAGCAGCCTAGCGGGAGTGGGGTTCGAGCAGTTCTTC. This gives the protein CASSLAGVGFEQFF.

This chain connects TRBV11-1 to TRBJ2-2, with D possibly being TRBD1 (6 bases). Germline CDR1 SGHAT, CDR2 FQDESV (reference sequence). This CDR3 region has 14 residues. V lost 4 bases and J lost 7, with 13 bases in between. CDR3: CASSSGLQGGELFF. The CDR3 DNA is TGTGCCAGCAGCTCAGGATTACAGGGCGGGGAGCTGTTTTTT. Drawing the rest from reference TRBV11-1 and TRBJ2-2, the complete variable domain is EAEVAQSPRYKITEKSQAVAFWCDPISGHATLYWYRQILGQGPELLVQFQDESVVDDSQLPKDRFSAERLKGVDSTLKIQPAELGDSAMYLCASSSGLQGGELFFGEGSRLTVL.

This chain connects TRBV15 to TRBJ1-1; D unclear. The CDR3 contains 14 residues. Germline lookup yields CDR1 LNHNV and CDR2 YYDKDF (reference sequence). With 1 base removed from V and 4 bases from J, the gap between germline ends came to 10 bases. The CDR3 nucleotides read TGTGCCACCAGCAGAGCTCCGGGGTTCACTGAAGCTTTCTTT. This encodes CATSRAPGFTEAFF.